Listed below are T cell receptor beta chains from one sample, sequenced in a study of OX40 agonist ivuxolimab in advanced cancers. The repertoire was sequenced with immunoSEQ multiplex PCR; TCRdb's copy has only in-frame clones and lacks some. This table has about 47,000 clones, about 80% appearing once. The sequenced sample was CD4+ or CD8+ T cells sorted from blood, obtained in a trial of the OX40 agonist ivuxolimab. The source is an adult with an advanced solid tumor such as melanoma, head and neck, liver or kidney cancer. Both conserved end residues are part of each CDR3. A D gene is named only where the DNA matches it firmly.

j_gene | d_gene | v_gene | CDR3aa | CDR3nt
TRBJ1-1 | . | TRBV10-3 | CAISAGARLSRNTEAFF | TGTGCCATCAGTGCAGGGGCCCGACTTTCGCGGAACACTGAAGCTTTCTTT
TRBJ1-1 | . | TRBV4-3 | CASKGVGTEAFF | TGCGCCAGCAAGGGGGTTGGCACTGAAGCTTTCTTT
TRBJ2-3 | . | TRBV5-4 | CASLPGGGTGVDTQYF | TGTGCCAGCTTACCGGGGGGCGGGACGGGAGTGGATACGCAGTATTTT
TRBJ1-1 | . | TRBV5-1 | CASSLMADEAFF | TGCGCCAGCAGCTTGATGGCGGATGAAGCTTTCTTT
TRBJ2-2 | . | TRBV7-9 | CASSLYWELFF | TGTGCCAGCAGCTTATATTGGGAGCTGTTTTTT
TRBJ2-5 | . | TRBV19 | CASSRLDQETQYF | TGTGCCAGTTCCAGACTAGACCAAGAGACCCAGTACTTC
TRBJ2-1 | TRBD2 | TRBV4-2 | CASSPRTSGINEQFF | TGTGCCAGCAGCCCCCGGACTAGCGGGATCAATGAGCAGTTCTTC
TRBJ2-7 | . | TRBV7-9 | CASKSGNGLGNYEQYF | TGTGCCAGCAAATCAGGGAATGGACTCGGAAACTACGAGCAGTACTTC
TRBJ2-2 | TRBD1 | TRBV28 | CAAQGIGEFAGELFF | TGTGCCGCACAGGGGATAGGGGAGTTTGCCGGGGAGCTGTTTTTT
TRBJ2-3 | TRBD2 | TRBV10-2 | CASSELGRGNTQYF | TGCGCCAGCAGTGAGCTTGGGCGGGGGAATACGCAGTATTTT